Given below is one T cell receptor beta chain in context. This entry comes from a study of blood T cell repertoires in COVID-19. The assay was immunoSEQ multiplex PCR, and TCRdb's table has in-frame clones only and misses some. The sample holds some 220,000 clones, about 93% seen once. Trimming stripped 2 bases from V and 5 bases from J, with 12 bases between. The CDR3 length is 14 residues. Germline lookup yields CDR1 LGHNT and CDR2 FRNRAP. This chain joins TRBV12-5 and TRBJ1-1; D unresolved. The receptor was derived from a young man with COVID-19, enrolled during active disease. Sequences were obtained from peripheral blood. The CDR3 sequence: CASGLSISGTEAFF. CDR3 DNA sequence: TGTGCTAGTGGTTTGTCGATCTCGGGGACTGAAGCTTTCTTT.